This TCR beta chain emerged from a study of shared clonotypes between healthy human individuals. Study-level points and caveats: On the whole, naive subsets had larger estimated richness than memory subsets had.

At a deep level, the assay was run. The method was immunoSEQ multiplex PCR; TCRdb's version includes in-frame clones alone and lacks a portion of them. The sample lists roughly 2 million clones, roughly 94% occurring once. CDR3 length equals 14 residues. The V end was cut by 5 bases, the J end by 5 bases, with 13 bases between. Germline V lookup: CDR1 MNHNS, CDR2 SASEGT. On this clone: What it binds is unknown.

Sample: naive CD4+ T cells sorted from blood. The subset: CD45RA+ positively selected. This TCR derives from a man aged 18 to 29 in good health. The J gene is TRBJ1-5, the V gene TRBV6-1, with D possibly TRBD1 on 6 matching bases. DNA for the CDR3: TGTGCCAGCAGTCCGACAGGTCTGGATCAGCCCCAGCATTTT. It specifies CASSPTGLDQPQHF.